This entry concerns a single T cell receptor (beta chain). Its antigen is still unknown. No base qualities exist here, and no much larger clone lies one base off it. The germline V gene provides CDR1 MNHEY and CDR2 SVGEGT. V sheds 0 bases and J sheds 1 base, leaving 7 bases between their ends. Its CDR3 holds 14 amino acids, cysteine through valine. Only CDR3 DNA is held: 42 bases, read in frame from base 1. This specimen belongs to a study of blood T cell repertoires in COVID-19 (dated by TCRdb to about 2020). At the level of the whole study: Samples from collaborators originated in the United States, Italy and Spain and spanned both the acute and convalescent phases of COVID-19. Where available, HLA class I and class II types were taken from metadata supplied by the sample provider and were not determined by assay-based typing. Nearly every sample came with metadata listing a de-identified subject ID, COVID-19 status, age in years and sex. The repertoires were released in a freely available public database meant as a resource for research on the immune response to SARS-CoV-2. Samples were obtained from the ongoing ImmuneRACE study (first 160 participants) and from over 1,000 subjects provided by 6 global collaborators. The dataset comprised deeply sampled blood TCRbeta repertoires from subjects exposed to, actively infected with, or recovered from COVID-19. The prospective study material was composed of cDNA or gDNA derived from T cells, B-cell-depleted T cells, or PBMCs.

The paper as a whole reports these results and caveats: How much clinical and demographic metadata was included differed by source and by participant, and the metadata was provided uncurated.

Another Seattle source contributed samples from volunteer blood donors who had recovered from COVID-19. The collaborating institutions used their own protocols to collect whole blood in K2EDTA tubes. For TCRbeta analysis, collaborators shipped samples in one of three forms: frozen whole blood, isolated PBMCs, or DNA extracted from either of those sample types. TCRbeta CDR3 regions were amplified from genomic DNA using the immunoSEQ Assay, a bias-controlled multiplex PCR. On the study's bioinformatics: The number of nucleated cells in each sample was estimated from the amplification of reference gene primers within the assay. Sequence reads were collapsed and filtered to measure the absolute abundance of every unique TCRbeta CDR3 rearrangement. Productive Simpson clonality was computed per sample as the square root of Simpson's diversity index over productive rearrangements. Sourced from immuneACCESS, this table was stored by TCRdb with only in-frame sequences that have V and J called. A share of the clones is absent; for the studies checked, an unresolved V gene accounts for under half, and the remainder has no known explanation. The V and J calls and clone size were taken over from that table, and D and trimming were inferred from the DNA. Counted in this sample were just under 350,000 clones; around 90% of them appeared once. The top ten clones comprise under 3.5% of the sample.

The sample taken for sequencing was peripheral blood. The rearranged chain carries TRBV6-2 or TRBV6-3 and TRBJ2-7; a confident D gene designation cannot be given. This TCR was sampled from a woman in her late teens or twenties who had recovered from COVID-19. The DNA sequence is TGTGCCAGCAGTTACTCCCCGGAGTCCTACGAGCAGTACGTC. It is translated as CASSYSPESYEQYV.